This TCR beta chain was recovered during a study of blood T cell repertoires in COVID-19. Study summary: Spain, Italy and the United States supplied samples that represented acute and convalescent COVID-19. T cells, B-cell-depleted T cells, or PBMCs supplied cDNA or gDNA.

Enrolled during active infection, Seattle patients were then followed longitudinally. In the authors' workflow: Counts of nucleated cells, estimated from reference gene primer amplification, were obtained. Measured with immunoSEQ multiplex PCR; TCRdb has only the in-frame clones, and not every one. The DNA gave D and trimming, while V, J and clone size come from that table. Altogether 150,000 to 200,000 clones are present, around 85% being singletons, with the ten largest covering roughly 20%. Trimming took 2 bases from V and 4 from J; bases not matched to a gene: 3. The germline V gene has CDR1 KGHSH and CDR2 LQKENI. The CDR3 totals 15 residues.

The clonotype comes from a person between 65 and 79 years old with COVID-19, enrolled during active disease. J is TRBJ2-7 and V is TRBV18; 12 positions match TRBD1. Sequenced sample: peripheral blood. The CDR3 sequence: CASSPGTGGRYEQYF. DNA of the CDR3: TGTGCCAGCTCACCAGGGACAGGGGGCAGGTACGAGCAGTACTTC. Full variable domain (outside the CDR3, taken from reference TRBV18 and TRBJ2-7): NAGVMQNPRHLVRRRGQEARLRCSPMKGHSHVYWYRQLPEEGLKFMVYLQKENIIDESGMPKERFSAEFPKEGPSILRIQQVVRGDSAAYFCASSPGTGGRYEQYFGPGTRLTVT.